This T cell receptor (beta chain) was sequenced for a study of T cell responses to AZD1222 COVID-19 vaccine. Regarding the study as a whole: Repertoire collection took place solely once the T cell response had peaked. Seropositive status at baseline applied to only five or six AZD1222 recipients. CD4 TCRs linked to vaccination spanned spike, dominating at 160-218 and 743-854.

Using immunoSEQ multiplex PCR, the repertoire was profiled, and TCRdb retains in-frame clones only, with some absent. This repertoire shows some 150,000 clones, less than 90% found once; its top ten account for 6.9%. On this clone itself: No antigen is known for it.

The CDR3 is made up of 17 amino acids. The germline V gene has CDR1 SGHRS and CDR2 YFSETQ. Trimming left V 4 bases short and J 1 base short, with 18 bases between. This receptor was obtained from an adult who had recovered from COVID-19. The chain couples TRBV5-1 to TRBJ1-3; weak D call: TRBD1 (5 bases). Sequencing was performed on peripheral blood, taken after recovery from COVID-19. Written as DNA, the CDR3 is TGCGCCAGCAGCCTTGACGGGACGGCGCATTCTGGAAACACCATATATTTT. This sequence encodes CASSLDGTAHSGNTIYF.